The rows below give T cell receptor beta chains drawn from one sample of a study of blood T cells in healthy people across ages. One entry per CDR3 protein results from TCRdb running MiXCR on the 5' RACE reads. The repertoire holds over 1.5 million distinct CDR3 sequences, roughly 52% seen once, with 2.1% in the top ten. Sequencing was carried out using blood. These receptors were collected from a woman aged 35 to 49 in good health. CDR3s include the opening cysteine and the closing phenylalanine or tryptophan. D genes are given only for firm matches.

v_gene: TRBV9; len: 14; d_gene: TRBD1; j_gene: TRBJ2-3; CDR3aa: CASSTGDSTDTQYF
v_gene: TRBV20-1; len: 15; d_gene: -; j_gene: TRBJ2-1; CDR3aa: CSELGLQHYSDEQFF
v_gene: TRBV20-1; len: 13; d_gene: -; j_gene: TRBJ2-4; CDR3aa: CSAAVTGLNIQYF
v_gene: TRBV15; len: 14; d_gene: -; j_gene: TRBJ2-7; CDR3aa: CATSRDLLHKEQYF
v_gene: TRBV29-1; len: 12; d_gene: -; j_gene: TRBJ2-7; CDR3aa: CSVVFRGNEQYF
v_gene: TRBV28; len: 13; d_gene: -; j_gene: TRBJ1-2; CDR3aa: CASSPSGHYGYTF
v_gene: TRBV7-6; len: 13; d_gene: TRBD2; j_gene: TRBJ2-1; CDR3aa: CASGLAKYNEQFF
v_gene: TRBV9; len: 16; d_gene: TRBD1; j_gene: -; CDR3aa: CASSPWGQGVYNEQYF
v_gene: TRBV5-6; len: 16; d_gene: -; j_gene: TRBJ2-5; CDR3aa: CASTKATGLPSNEQYF
v_gene: TRBV3-1; len: 14; d_gene: -; j_gene: TRBJ2-5; CDR3aa: CASSQVGTRRTQYF
v_gene: TRBV5-1; len: 13; d_gene: TRBD1; j_gene: TRBJ2-1; CDR3aa: CASSLVVDREQFF
v_gene: TRBV6-5; len: 16; d_gene: -; j_gene: TRBJ2-5; CDR3aa: CASSYSPGSFPETQYF
v_gene: TRBV6-2/TRBV6-3; len: 16; d_gene: -; j_gene: TRBJ2-3; CDR3aa: CASSYQDPQLTDTQYF
v_gene: TRBV7-2; len: 15; d_gene: -; j_gene: TRBJ1-2; CDR3aa: CASSLAPAATYGYTF
v_gene: TRBV6-1; len: 17; d_gene: -; j_gene: TRBJ1-5; CDR3aa: CASSERAGGYSNQPQHF
v_gene: TRBV7-2; len: 15; d_gene: -; j_gene: TRBJ2-7; CDR3aa: CASSSRRQAAYEQYF
v_gene: TRBV29-1; len: 13; d_gene: TRBD1; j_gene: TRBJ1-2; CDR3aa: CSVGVGGSYGYTF
v_gene: TRBV6-5; len: 15; d_gene: -; j_gene: TRBJ2-7; CDR3aa: CASSYSETGRYEQYF
v_gene: TRBV5-5; len: 15; d_gene: -; j_gene: TRBJ2-1; CDR3aa: CASNFGVSSYNEQFF
v_gene: TRBV20-1; len: 20; d_gene: -; j_gene: TRBJ1-5; CDR3aa: CSARDNIGTPYAGTNQPQHF
v_gene: TRBV24-1; len: 14; d_gene: -; j_gene: TRBJ2-1; CDR3aa: CATSLGGSYNEQFF
v_gene: TRBV28; len: 15; d_gene: -; j_gene: TRBJ1-6; CDR3aa: CASISGSGSGSPLHF
v_gene: TRBV5-1; len: 15; d_gene: TRBD1; j_gene: TRBJ2-1; CDR3aa: CASSYAGTGIDEQFF
v_gene: TRBV5-1; len: 16; d_gene: -; j_gene: TRBJ2-5; CDR3aa: CASSLYSGTNQETQYF
v_gene: TRBV5-1; len: 15; d_gene: -; j_gene: TRBJ2-4; CDR3aa: CTNPGLLNAKNIQYF
v_gene: TRBV6-2/TRBV6-3; len: 16; d_gene: -; j_gene: TRBJ2-7; CDR3aa: CASSYSLHRSSYEQYF
v_gene: TRBV7-2; len: 14; d_gene: -; j_gene: TRBJ2-1; CDR3aa: CASSFWTARNEQFF
v_gene: TRBV18; len: 14; d_gene: TRBD1; j_gene: TRBJ2-7; CDR3aa: CASSHMGQSYEQYF
v_gene: TRBV24-1; len: 15; d_gene: -; j_gene: TRBJ2-1; CDR3aa: CATSDSRDGANEQFF
v_gene: TRBV20-1; len: 15; d_gene: TRBD2; j_gene: TRBJ2-1; CDR3aa: CSAKTSGTPRGEQFF
v_gene: TRBV29-1; len: 13; d_gene: TRBD1; j_gene: TRBJ2-5; CDR3aa: CSVVPPGGGTQYF
v_gene: TRBV7-9; len: 16; d_gene: TRBD2; j_gene: TRBJ2-3; CDR3aa: CASSPQRGESTDTQYF
v_gene: TRBV4-1; len: 15; d_gene: TRBD1; j_gene: TRBJ2-7; CDR3aa: CASSLQTGKYDEQYF
v_gene: TRBV4-3; len: 14; d_gene: -; j_gene: TRBJ1-2; CDR3aa: CASSQGSEDYGYTF
v_gene: TRBV28; len: 15; d_gene: -; j_gene: TRBJ1-5; CDR3aa: CASTSPLGRNQPQHF
v_gene: TRBV6-5; len: 14; d_gene: -; j_gene: TRBJ1-1; CDR3aa: CASSAPGMNTEAFF
v_gene: TRBV10-3; len: 13; d_gene: -; j_gene: TRBJ2-5; CDR3aa: CAIRGLAQEIQYF
v_gene: TRBV7-6; len: 17; d_gene: -; j_gene: TRBJ1-5; CDR3aa: CASSRSSQGLGNQPQHF
v_gene: TRBV20-1; len: 15; d_gene: TRBD2; j_gene: TRBJ2-3; CDR3aa: CSAPPGRGNTDTQYF
v_gene: TRBV6-5; len: 10; d_gene: -; j_gene: TRBJ1-2; CDR3aa: CASKGYGYTF
v_gene: TRBV2; len: 15; d_gene: -; j_gene: TRBJ1-5; CDR3aa: CASSGAGNPNQPQHF
v_gene: TRBV6-1; len: 16; d_gene: -; j_gene: TRBJ2-1; CDR3aa: CASSEAGRGAYNEQFF
v_gene: TRBV6-5; len: 16; d_gene: TRBD1; j_gene: TRBJ2-5; CDR3aa: CASAIVRGGAGETQYF
v_gene: TRBV7-9; len: 17; d_gene: -; j_gene: TRBJ2-5; CDR3aa: CASSLGRPHHLQETQYF
v_gene: TRBV19; len: 15; d_gene: -; j_gene: TRBJ2-5; CDR3aa: CASSLSPWQQETQYF
v_gene: TRBV27; len: 14; d_gene: -; j_gene: TRBJ2-3; CDR3aa: CASSWVGPRDTQYF
v_gene: TRBV7-9; len: 17; d_gene: TRBD1; j_gene: TRBJ2-3; CDR3aa: CASSLKGQTLITDTQYF
v_gene: TRBV29-1; len: 14; d_gene: -; j_gene: TRBJ2-3; CDR3aa: CSVSSRDRTDTQYF
v_gene: TRBV3-1; len: 15; d_gene: -; j_gene: TRBJ1-2; CDR3aa: CASSRGDTANYGYTF
v_gene: TRBV4-1; len: 17; d_gene: -; j_gene: TRBJ2-5; CDR3aa: CASSQDRAGAVQETQYF
v_gene: TRBV7-3; len: 16; d_gene: -; j_gene: TRBJ2-1; CDR3aa: CASSPRGGPSYNEQFF
v_gene: TRBV25-1; len: 13; d_gene: TRBD1; j_gene: TRBJ2-1; CDR3aa: CASSGGQGELWFF
v_gene: TRBV4-2; len: 16; d_gene: TRBD1; j_gene: TRBJ1-3; CDR3aa: CASSQGDRSSGNTIYF